These 10 T cell receptor beta chains came from one sample sequenced in a study of T cell responses to AZD1222 COVID-19 vaccine. This table comes from immunoSEQ multiplex PCR, and its TCRdb copy is limited to in-frame clones, with some not included. The sample lists 95,000 to 150,000 clones, around 92% seen once, with 0.9% to 1.2% in the top ten. This sample comprised peripheral blood, obtained on day 0 of AZD1222 vaccination. The receptors were sampled from an adult in good health.

The chain carries TRBV23-1 and TRBJ1-2; D gene unclear. TRBV23-1 is known as an ORF, though its function is uncertain. The CDR3 runs to 14 residues. V was shortened by 4 bases and J by 5 bases, with 14 bases between the two germline ends. CDR3 loop: CASSLTGIEYGYTF. CDR3 DNA sequence: TGCGCCAGCAGTCTGACCGGTATAGAGTATGGCTACACCTTC.

The chain carries TRBV11-2 and TRBJ2-2; no firm D call. V was shortened by 1 base and J by 9 bases, with 6 bases between the two germline ends. CDR3 length: 12 residues. CDR1 and CDR2 from the germline V gene are SGHAT and FQNNGV. The CDR3 DNA is TGTGCCAGCAGCTTAGTAGGCCGGGAGCTGTTTTTT. This translates into CASSLVGRELFF.

In its sample, this clone was seen a few times. V and J are TRBV10-1 and TRBJ1-5; no reliable D call. With 3 bases removed from V and 0 bases from J, the gap between germline ends came to 9 bases. CDR1 WNHNN and CDR2 SYGVQD come from the germline V gene (reference sequence). This CDR3 is built from 15 residues. The CDR3 region has the DNA TGCGCCAGCAGTGACAACCCGGATAGCAATCAGCCCCAGCATTTT. This codes for CASSDNPDSNQPQHF.

The chain employs TRBV19 and TRBJ2-3, with no clear D. The germline V gene has CDR1 LNHDA and CDR2 SQIVND (reference sequence). Between the trimmed V and J ends, which lost 4 bases and 0 bases, there was a span of 17 bases. CDR3 size: 17 residues. This CDR3 reads CASSTRWTRRSTDTQYF. The CDR3 nucleotides are TGTGCCAGTAGTACTAGATGGACGCGCCGTAGCACAGATACGCAGTATTTT. Looking up the rest from reference TRBV19 and TRBJ2-3 gives the full variable domain: DGGITQSPKYLFRKEGQNVTLSCEQNLNHDAMYWYRQDPGQGLRLIYYSQIVNDFQKGDIAEGYSVSREKKESFPLTVTSAQKNPTAFYLCASSTRWTRRSTDTQYFGPGTRLTVL.

The chain combines TRBV27 with TRBJ2-5; TRBD2 matches at 9 bases. V was clipped by 3 bases and J by 5 bases; unmatched bases: 4. Germline V lookup: CDR1 MNHEY, CDR2 SMNVEV (reference sequence). This CDR3 contains 14 residues. The CDR3 DNA is TGTGCCAGCAGTTTTAGCGGGAGTAGGGAGACCCAGTACTTC. Its protein product is CASSFSGSRETQYF.

The chain links TRBV19 to TRBJ1-2; D gene ambiguous. CDR1 and CDR2 from the germline V gene are LNHDA and SQIVND (reference sequence). V lost 2 bases and J lost 2, with 9 bases in between. The CDR3 extends over 14 amino acids. The CDR3: CASSILGRNYGYTF. CDR3 DNA sequence: TGTGCCAGTAGTATATTAGGCAGAAACTATGGCTACACCTTC.

The chain recombines TRBV13 with TRBJ2-1; the D call may be TRBD1 or TRBD2 (6 bases each). From germline, CDR1 is PRHDT and CDR2 FYEKMQ (reference sequence). Trimming took 5 bases from V and 4 from J, leaving 18 bases between them. CDR3 length equals 16 residues. The chain's CDR3 is CASSPRGLGKYNEQFF. CDR3 in DNA: TGTGCCAGCAGCCCCCGGGGGCTGGGCAAGTACAATGAGCAGTTCTTC. Full variable domain (rest looked up from reference TRBV13 and TRBJ2-1): AAGVIQSPRHLIKEKRETATLKCYPIPRHDTVYWYQQGPGQDPQFLISFYEKMQSDKGSIPDRFSAQQFSDYHSELNMSSLELGDSALYFCASSPRGLGKYNEQFFGPGTRLTVL.

The CDR3 spells CAWSVQSPARNLNSPLHF. The CDR3, as DNA: TGTGCCTGGAGTGTACAGAGTCCGGCAAGGAACTTAAATTCACCCCTCCACTTT. The rearrangement uses TRBV30 and TRBJ1-6; no reliable D call. The ends were cut back, 0 bases at V and 7 bases at J, with 22 bases in the middle. This CDR3 comprises 18 residues. CDR1 is GTSNPN and CDR2 is SVGIG in the germline V gene (reference sequence). The full variable domain, with the rest looked up from reference TRBV30 and TRBJ1-6, is SQTIHQWPATLVQPVGSPLSLECTVEGTSNPNLYWYRQAAGRGLQLLFYSVGIGQISSEVPQNLSASRPQDRQFILSSKKLLLSDSGFYLCAWSVQSPARNLNSPLHFGNGTRLTVT.

This rearrangement joins TRBV3-1 (or the pseudogene TRBV3-2) to TRBJ2-7, with 9 bases that match TRBD2. V trimming: 0 bases; J trimming: 0 bases; junction bases outside the gene matches: 6. Per germline, CDR1 LGHDT and CDR2 YNNKEL (reference sequence). The CDR3 runs 17 residues. The CDR3 DNA follows: TGTGCCAGCAGCCAAGATATACGGCGGGGGGGCTCCTACGAGCAGTACTTC. Translation gives CASSQDIRRGGSYEQYF.

The gene calls are TRBV10-3 and TRBJ2-2; D could derive from TRBD1 or TRBD2 (6 bases each). Germline V gene data show CDR1 as ENHRY and CDR2 as SYGVKD. This CDR3 has 16 residues. Trimming shortened V by 4 bases and J by 2 bases, and 14 bases separated the two germline ends. The CDR3 spells CAISGGGTPNTGELFF. CDR3 DNA: TGTGCCATCAGTGGGGGCGGGACACCCAACACCGGGGAGCTGTTTTTT.